One and the same sample provided the 24 T cell receptor beta chains below, sequenced in a study of T-cell memory formation after mild COVID-19. TCRdb processed the 5' RACE reads anew with MiXCR; each CDR3 protein has one entry. Counted here are under 650,000 distinct CDR3 sequences, approximately 18% occurring once; the ten biggest clones make up around 12%. The material sequenced was PBMCs or a T cell subset sorted from them (not recorded which). These receptors all stem from an adult woman who had mild COVID-19 (a few samples of this study predate the infection). Cell type and time point are not known.

The sample holds a few counts of this clonotype. The gene calls are TRBV7-2 and TRBJ2-3; 11 positions agree with TRBD2. Germline loops: CDR1 SGHTA, CDR2 FQGNSA. The CDR3 is made up of 16 amino acids. Trimming cost V 5 bases and J 5 bases; bases outside gene matches: 9. CDR3: CASSVPTSGAGDTQYF. In DNA form, the CDR3 reads TGTGCCAGCAGCGTCCCGACTAGCGGGGCGGGAGATACGCAGTATTTT. The whole variable domain, remainder taken from reference TRBV7-2 and TRBJ2-3, is GAGVSQSPSNKVTEKGKDVELRCDPISGHTALYWYRQSLGQGLEFLIYFQGNSAPDKSGLPSDRFSAERTGGSVSTLTIQRTQQEDSAVYLCASSVPTSGAGDTQYFGPGTRLTVL.

This clonotype came up a few times. The gene calls are TRBV5-1 and TRBJ1-2, with TRBD1 as a possible D gene (6 bases). The CDR3 extends over 16 amino acids. CDR1 is SGHRS, CDR2 YFSETQ, per germline. The V and J ends lost 2 bases and 6 bases respectively, with 20 bases between them. CDR3 in DNA: TGCGCCAGCAGCTTCGGGACATCGAGGGGTCTCGATGGCTACACCTTC. Protein: CASSFGTSRGLDGYTF.

This clonotype was detected a few times. This chain connects TRBV19 to TRBJ2-7; perhaps TRBD1 as D (5 bases). CDR1 LNHDA and CDR2 SQIVND come from the germline V gene (reference sequence). V dropped 3 bases and J dropped 1 base, with 10 bases sitting between them. The CDR3 extends over 14 amino acids. The CDR3 nucleotides are TGTGCCAGTAGTATGTGGACAAATTCCTACGAGCAGTACTTC. Its translation: CASSMWTNSYEQYF.

V gene TRBV11-1 combines with J gene TRBJ1-1; D is undetermined. Trimming removed 3 bases at V and 6 bases at J, with 8 bases between. The CDR3 has 12 amino acids. Looked up from germline, CDR1 is SGHAT and CDR2 is FQDESV (reference sequence). CDR3 bases: TGTGCCAGCAGCTTTCTCCTGTCTGAAGCTTTCTTT. Its protein is CASSFLLSEAFF.

This clonotype was found a few times. The J gene is TRBJ2-3, the V gene TRBV20-1; the match to TRBD2 covers 8 bases. The CDR3 runs 13 residues. V lost 3 bases to trimming and J lost 4 bases; unmatched junction nucleotides: 3. Germline V CDR1 and CDR2: DFQATT, SNEGSKA (reference sequence). CDR3 nucleotide sequence: TGCAGTGCTAGCGGGGGGGCCGCAGATACGCAGTATTTT. Residues: CSASGGAADTQYF.

In its sample, this clonotype was seen a few times. The genes are TRBV19 and TRBJ1-4; D may be TRBD1 (6 bases). This CDR3 contains 13 residues. Trimming cost V 7 bases and J 8 bases, with 14 bases left between them. Germline values: CDR1 LNHDA, CDR2 SQIVND (reference sequence). CDR3 region: CASTDRAYEKLFF. The CDR3 DNA is TGTGCCAGTACGGACAGAGCTTACGAAAAACTGTTTTTT.

This clonotype was counted ten times or more. V usage is TRBV9 and J usage is TRBJ2-1; D remains unclear. V was shortened by 4 bases and J by 4 bases, with 18 bases between the two germline ends. The CDR3 extends over 16 amino acids. Looked up from germline, CDR1 is SGDLS and CDR2 is YYNGEE. CDR3 residues: CASSLGEQPPYNEQFF. In DNA, the CDR3 is TGTGCCAGCAGCCTAGGAGAACAGCCCCCTTACAATGAGCAGTTCTTC.

This rearrangement joins TRBV7-9 to TRBJ1-2; D is possibly TRBD1 (5 bases). The CDR3 has 13 amino acids. Germline assignment: CDR1 SEHNR and CDR2 FQNEAQ (reference sequence). V lost 5 bases to trimming and J lost 8 bases, with 15 bases between them. The CDR3 sequence is CASSGTLGEGYTF. The DNA of the CDR3 is TGTGCCAGCAGCGGGACGCTGGGGGAAGGCTACACCTTC.

V usage is TRBV20-1 and J usage is TRBJ2-1; D perhaps matches TRBD2 (6 bases). V lost 8 bases, J lost 7 bases, and 18 bases lay in between. The CDR3 has 13 residues. Per germline, CDR1 DFQATT and CDR2 SNEGSKA (reference sequence). This chain's CDR3 is CSTDYPGANEQFF. Here the CDR3 DNA reads TGCAGTACGGACTACCCCGGGGCGAATGAGCAGTTCTTC.

The genes are TRBV5-5 and TRBJ1-5, with 8 bases lining up with TRBD1. The CDR3 contains 16 residues. The V and J ends lost 4 bases and 3 bases, in that order; junction bases with no gene match: 9. Germline values: CDR1 SGHKS, CDR2 YYEKEE (reference sequence). CDR3 protein: CASSVDRALDNQPQHF. The CDR3 region has the DNA TGTGCCAGCAGCGTGGACAGGGCTCTAGACAATCAGCCCCAGCATTTT.

In DNA form, the CDR3 reads TGCGCCAGCAGCTTTAGGCAGGGCCTCTCCTACGAGCAGTACTTC. Residues: CASSFRQGLSYEQYF. The gene calls are TRBV5-1 and TRBJ2-7; possible D gene TRBD1, 5 bases. Trimming stripped 2 bases from V and 0 bases from J, with 12 bases between. Germline V gives CDR1 SGHRS, CDR2 YFSETQ. CDR3 length equals 15 residues.

This clonotype was counted only a few times. This sequence joins TRBV6-2 or TRBV6-3 and TRBJ2-5; D uncertain. V lost 2 bases and J lost 6, with 7 bases in between. The CDR3 extends over 12 amino acids. The germline V gene encodes CDR1 MNHEY and CDR2 SVGEGT. The CDR3 bases are TGTGCCAGCAGTTACCCCCGGAAGACCCAGTACTTC. Its translation: CASSYPRKTQYF.

This clonotype was recorded a few times. The gene calls are TRBV9 and TRBJ1-1, with 10 bases aligning to TRBD1. The V and J ends lost 3 bases and 11 bases, in that order; junction bases with no gene match: 7. From germline, CDR1 is SGDLS and CDR2 YYNGEE. This CDR3 is 13 amino acids long. The CDR3 region is CASSGRQGARAFF. CDR3 nucleotides: TGTGCCAGCAGCGGAAGACAGGGGGCGAGGGCTTTCTTT.

Written as DNA, the CDR3 is TGTGCCAGCAGCACTAGACAGGGGAAGGACAATGAGCAGTTCTTC. Protein: CASSTRQGKDNEQFF. The chain carries TRBV9 and TRBJ2-1; 8 nucleotides align to TRBD1. The CDR3 is made up of 15 amino acids. Losses at the gene ends were 4 bases for V and 5 bases for J; bases not matched to a gene: 8. In germline, CDR1 is SGDLS, CDR2 YYNGEE.

The chain joins TRBV3-1 to TRBJ2-1; no definite D call. This CDR3 region has 11 residues. The V gene's germline CDR1 is LGHDT and CDR2 YNNKEL (reference sequence). V lost 5 bases to trimming and J lost 9 bases, with 8 bases between them. The CDR3 DNA follows: TGTGCCAGCAGCTGGAAATCTGAGCAGTTCTTC. Its translation is CASSWKSEQFF.

The gene calls are TRBV7-9 and TRBJ2-2; possible D gene TRBD2, 6 bases. Trimming took 4 bases from V and 7 from J, leaving 22 bases between them. CDR3 length equals 17 residues. CDR1 and CDR2 from the germline V gene are SEHNR and FQNEAQ (reference sequence). The CDR3 DNA follows: TGTGCCAGCAGCTCCGACGGTGTAGCGGTTGGCCACGGGGAGCTGTTTTTT. Protein: CASSSDGVAVGHGELFF.

A few counts support this clonotype. The V call is TRBV7-9, the J call TRBJ1-1; D possibly corresponds to TRBD1 (6 bases). This CDR3 contains 15 residues. Germline V gene data show CDR1 as SEHNR and CDR2 as FQNEAQ (reference sequence). The V and J ends lost 5 bases and 3 bases respectively, with 16 bases between them. In nucleotides, the CDR3 is TGTGCCAGCAGCGAAGGCACAGGGTTTCACACTGAAGCTTTCTTT. Translation gives CASSEGTGFHTEAFF.

This clonotype was seen at least ten times. The chain recombines TRBV12-3 or TRBV12-4 with TRBJ2-7; 8 bases match TRBD2. The CDR3 has 14 amino acids. V dropped 2 bases and J dropped 6; count of bases not matched to a gene: 6. CDR3 loop: CASSLSSGSVEQYF. The CDR3 DNA sequence: TGTGCCAGCAGTTTAAGCAGCGGGAGTGTCGAGCAGTACTTC.

This chain joins TRBV5-1 and TRBJ2-7; D perhaps matches TRBD1 (5 bases). This CDR3 is 15 amino acids long. Trimming removed 0 bases from V and 0 bases from J, with 10 bases in between. Germline V gene data show CDR1 as SGHRS and CDR2 as YFSETQ. CDR3 in DNA: TGCGCCAGCAGCTTGGGGGGCGAGGTCTCCTACGAGCAGTACTTC. It encodes CASSLGGEVSYEQYF.

The rearrangement links TRBV5-1 to TRBJ2-3; 8 bases line up with TRBD2. The CDR3 runs to 15 residues. The V segment lost 5 bases and the J segment 3 bases; nucleotides outside the gene matches: 8. Germline values: CDR1 SGHRS, CDR2 YFSETQ. CDR3 sequence (DNA): TGCGCCAGCAGACGGGAGGGGCACGGTACAGATACGCAGTATTTT. It translates to CASRREGHGTDTQYF.

The chain recombines TRBV7-2 with TRBJ1-2; the match to TRBD1 covers 7 bases. The CDR3 length is 15 residues. Trimming cost V 3 bases and J 5 bases; bases outside gene matches: 9. Looked up from germline, CDR1 is SGHTA and CDR2 is FQGNSA. The CDR3 protein is CASSFTFDRVYGYTF. CDR3 DNA: TGTGCCAGCAGCTTCACCTTTGACAGGGTTTATGGCTACACCTTC.

This clonotype has more than one count but fewer than ten. The CDR3: CASSRSGSQETQYF. CDR3 DNA sequence: TGTGCCAGCAGCCGTAGCGGGAGCCAAGAGACCCAGTACTTC. The V call is TRBV7-3, the J call TRBJ2-5, with TRBD2 matching over 9 bases. Germline V CDR1 and CDR2: SGHTA, FQGTGA. V dropped 5 bases and J dropped 1; count of bases not matched to a gene: 2. The CDR3 totals 14 residues.

This clonotype was seen a handful of times. V and J are TRBV12-3 or TRBV12-4 and TRBJ2-1; TRBD2 matches 11 bases. With 7 bases clipped from V and 12 bases from J, the junction kept 14 bases outside the gene matches. The CDR3 loop spans 15 amino acids. CDR3 sequence (DNA): TGTGCCAGCATCCTTGGACTAGCGGGCCCAAGGGGGCAGTTCTTC. Encoded protein: CASILGLAGPRGQFF.

This clonotype was observed a handful of times. The chain joins TRBV7-9 to TRBJ1-1; TRBD1 aligns across 11 bases. Germline assignment: CDR1 SEHNR and CDR2 FQNEAQ (reference sequence). CDR3 length: 19 residues. With V trimmed by 5 bases and J by 4 bases, 18 bases remained unmatched. In DNA form, the CDR3 reads TGTGCCAGCAGCCCCCCAAGGACAGGGGGCAAGTGGAAGGGCACTGAAGCTTTCTTT. Translating gives CASSPPRTGGKWKGTEAFF. The full variable domain, with the rest looked up from reference TRBV7-9 and TRBJ1-1, is DTGVSQNPRHKITKRGQNVTFRCDPISEHNRLYWYRQTLGQGPEFLTYFQNEAQLEKSRLLSDRFSAERPKGSFSTLEIQRTEQGDSAMYLCASSPPRTGGKWKGTEAFFGQGTRLTVV.